A selection of T cell receptor beta chains follows, all from one sample in a study of T cell clones after liver transplantation. Using immunoSEQ multiplex PCR, the repertoire was profiled, and TCRdb retains in-frame clones only, with some absent. The data show some 60,000 clones, with approximately 70% seen just once and 2.5% to 3% held by the top ten. The sequencing used CD4+ T cells from blood, collected at the roughly 15-month timepoint. The receptors originated from a human patient who received a liver transplant. Some of the T cells might come from the graft donor. CDR3s leave out the opening cysteine and the closing phenylalanine or tryptophan. Each record gives: CDR3 length, V gene, CDR3 protein.

CDR3 length: 14; V gene: TRBV5-3; CDR3 protein: ARSLTGLRSGTEAF
CDR3 length: 13; V gene: TRBV7-2; CDR3 protein: ASSQQSANTGELF
CDR3 length: 15; V gene: TRBV6-1; CDR3 protein: ASSEYLAGGRGETQY
CDR3 length: 13; V gene: TRBV15; CDR3 protein: ATSRGGAPTDTQY
CDR3 length: 13; V gene: TRBV6-1; CDR3 protein: ASSDRTGGKDEQY
CDR3 length: 13; V gene: TRBV6-5; CDR3 protein: ASSYDGRGASPLH
CDR3 length: 11; V gene: TRBV29-1; CDR3 protein: SVERSRAAGYT
CDR3 length: 15; V gene: TRBV5-1; CDR3 protein: ASSLEPSGQFFYEQY
CDR3 length: 14; V gene: TRBV28; CDR3 protein: ASSLLGQGSTDTQY
CDR3 length: 16; V gene: TRBV28; CDR3 protein: ASNSGTGGVRSNQPQH
CDR3 length: 10; V gene: TRBV14; CDR3 protein: ASSQNGETQY
CDR3 length: 16; V gene: TRBV7-2; CDR3 protein: ASSLQGPSVSSSGELF
CDR3 length: 14; V gene: TRBV10-3; CDR3 protein: AISDPTSGRDNEQF
CDR3 length: 12; V gene: TRBV7-9; CDR3 protein: ASTLAGSGNTIY
CDR3 length: 12; V gene: TRBV5-8; CDR3 protein: ASSPGTGEETQY
CDR3 length: 12; V gene: TRBV5-1; CDR3 protein: ASSLSRQAAEQY
CDR3 length: 12; V gene: TRBV11-3; CDR3 protein: ASSHRGEGDTQY
CDR3 length: 13; V gene: TRBV2; CDR3 protein: ASSGQEGGTDTQY
CDR3 length: 14; V gene: TRBV6-4; CDR3 protein: ASSTVAGDRTDTQY
CDR3 length: 12; V gene: TRBV27; CDR3 protein: ASSPQGKTDTQY
CDR3 length: 11; V gene: TRBV7-9; CDR3 protein: ASNEGRGAGYT
CDR3 length: 17; V gene: TRBV4-3; CDR3 protein: ASSQGGRGQVKAKNIQY
CDR3 length: 14; V gene: TRBV11-2; CDR3 protein: ASSLEGTVQDRTQY
CDR3 length: 11; V gene: TRBV2; CDR3 protein: ASSEVSGNTIY
CDR3 length: 12; V gene: TRBV5-1; CDR3 protein: ASSLAGDNYGYT
CDR3 length: 16; V gene: TRBV6-1; CDR3 protein: ASSAALHSSSGNNEQF
CDR3 length: 12; V gene: TRBV6-5; CDR3 protein: ASSGQGRQETQY
CDR3 length: 11; V gene: TRBV6-6; CDR3 protein: ASTNIGGTEAF
CDR3 length: 14; V gene: TRBV6-6; CDR3 protein: ASRATSGGDKNIQY
CDR3 length: 13; V gene: TRBV15; CDR3 protein: ATSRAGEYTDTQY
CDR3 length: 12; V gene: TRBV19; CDR3 protein: ASSLVRVGETQY
CDR3 length: 11; V gene: TRBV7-2; CDR3 protein: ASSLVLQNIQY
CDR3 length: 13; V gene: TRBV27; CDR3 protein: ASSQGTARSFGYT
CDR3 length: 14; V gene: TRBV2; CDR3 protein: ASSEEGQARLRGYT
CDR3 length: 16; V gene: TRBV4-2; CDR3 protein: ASSQEAGGGSSYNEQF
CDR3 length: 16; V gene: TRBV10-3; CDR3 protein: AISHGGGLESSTDTQY
CDR3 length: 11; V gene: TRBV2; CDR3 protein: ASGGYSTDTQY
CDR3 length: 14; V gene: TRBV2; CDR3 protein: ASSQEGTQAGQPQH
CDR3 length: 13; V gene: TRBV12-2; CDR3 protein: ASRPIRGRDGTQY